The clone carrying this T cell receptor beta chain occurred once. Its antigen remains unknown. This entry belongs to a study of shared clonotypes between healthy human individuals. Broader study findings: Clonotypes shared by all four donors outscored non-shared clonotypes in generation probability. Generally, naive subsets came out with larger estimated richness than memory subsets.

Sequenced by immunoSEQ multiplex PCR; TCRdb stores in-frame clones only, minus some. Counted here are about 1.5 million clones, around 95% occurring once; the ten biggest clones make up 1.2%. The length of the CDR3 is 15 residues. The germline V gene encodes CDR1 SQVTM and CDR2 ANQGSEA. Trimming cost V 2 bases and J 7 bases; bases outside gene matches: 10. The sample taken for sequencing was naive CD4+ T cells sorted from blood. Subset meaning: CD45RA+ positively selected. The TCR was taken from a young man in good health. The genes are TRBV29-1 and TRBJ2-1, with 8 bases matching TRBD2. CDR3 in DNA: TGCAGCGTTGAACAAGTGGGACTAGGGATTAATGAGCAGTTCTTC. Translation gives CSVEQVGLGINEQFF.